This is a list of T cell receptor beta chains from one sample in a study of patients and donors after allogeneic stem cell transplantation. TCRdb reprocessed the RT-PCR reads with MiXCR, giving one entry per CDR3 protein. This table holds 410,000 or so distinct CDR3 sequences, 16% found once. The sequencing input was blood, either unsorted or a sorted T cell fraction (not recorded which). The receptors were sampled from a human donor who was either an allogeneic HSCT recipient or a stem cell or donor lymphocyte infusion donor (not recorded which). It is not recorded whose cells these are; they may come from a transplant donor. CDR3s include the opening cysteine and the closing phenylalanine or tryptophan. Fields, in order: V gene, D gene, clone size, J gene, CDR3 protein, CDR3 DNA. D genes are given only for firm matches. Where a row states a size, it is once, few, many or the class of an expanded clone; other rows omit it.

v_gene: TRBV7-8
d_gene: -
abundance: few
j_gene: TRBJ2-1
CDR3aa: CASSINLLVNEQFF
CDR3nt: TGTGCCAGCAGCATTAATCTACTAGTAAATGAGCAGTTCTTC

v_gene: TRBV7-6
d_gene: TRBD1
abundance: -
j_gene: TRBJ1-1
CDR3aa: CASSSSETGGRAFF
CDR3nt: TGTGCCAGCAGCTCGTCGGAGACAGGGGGCAGAGCTTTCTTT

v_gene: TRBV2
d_gene: -
abundance: few
j_gene: TRBJ2-1
CDR3aa: CASSGGKGNEQFF
CDR3nt: TGTGCCAGCTCGGGCGGGAAGGGCAATGAGCAGTTCTTC

v_gene: TRBV20-1
d_gene: -
abundance: few
j_gene: TRBJ1-5
CDR3aa: CSASRGSNQPQHF
CDR3nt: TGCAGTGCTAGCAGGGGTAGCAATCAGCCCCAGCATTTT

v_gene: TRBV2
d_gene: TRBD1
abundance: few
j_gene: TRBJ2-2
CDR3aa: CASRTGYSGELFF
CDR3nt: TGTGCCAGCCGGACAGGGTATTCCGGGGAGCTGTTTTTT

v_gene: TRBV28
d_gene: -
abundance: few
j_gene: TRBJ2-1
CDR3aa: CASMESGRYNEQFF
CDR3nt: TGTGCCAGCATGGAGAGTGGAAGGTACAATGAGCAGTTCTTC

v_gene: TRBV7-6
d_gene: -
abundance: few
j_gene: TRBJ2-7
CDR3aa: CASSLHGAYEQYF
CDR3nt: TGTGCCAGCAGCTTACACGGGGCCTACGAGCAGTACTTC

v_gene: TRBV20-1
d_gene: TRBD1
abundance: many
j_gene: TRBJ2-2
CDR3aa: CSARKGQGTYTGELFF
CDR3nt: TGCAGTGCTAGGAAGGGACAGGGGACTTACACCGGGGAGCTGTTTTTT

v_gene: TRBV28
d_gene: -
abundance: -
j_gene: TRBJ1-6
CDR3aa: CASSFRTNSPLHF
CDR3nt: TGTGCCAGCAGTTTTCGGACCAATTCACCCCTCCACTTT

v_gene: TRBV28
d_gene: TRBD1
abundance: -
j_gene: TRBJ2-7
CDR3aa: CASSFQDRIYEQYF
CDR3nt: TGTGCCAGCAGTTTTCAGGACAGGATCTACGAGCAGTACTTC

v_gene: TRBV20-1
d_gene: -
abundance: few
j_gene: TRBJ1-6
CDR3aa: CSARVLRESPLHF
CDR3nt: TGCAGTGCTAGAGTTTTAAGGGAGTCACCCCTCCACTTT

v_gene: TRBV12-3/TRBV12-4
d_gene: TRBD2
abundance: few
j_gene: TRBJ2-3
CDR3aa: CASSLTSGGSRDTQYF
CDR3nt: TGTGCCAGCAGTCTGACTAGCGGGGGGTCGCGAGATACGCAGTATTTT

v_gene: TRBV29-1
d_gene: -
abundance: few
j_gene: TRBJ1-1
CDR3aa: CSVVSRLVDTEAFF
CDR3nt: TGCAGCGTTGTGTCCCGGTTAGTCGACACTGAAGCTTTCTTT

v_gene: TRBV6-2/TRBV6-3
d_gene: -
abundance: few
j_gene: TRBJ2-5
CDR3aa: CASSRVERETQYF
CDR3nt: TGTGCCAGCAGCCGAGTTGAGCGAGAGACCCAGTACTTC

v_gene: TRBV28
d_gene: -
abundance: few
j_gene: TRBJ2-7
CDR3aa: CASSLRQRPTYEQYF
CDR3nt: TGTGCCAGCAGTTTACGGCAGAGGCCCACCTACGAGCAGTACTTC

v_gene: TRBV5-4
d_gene: -
abundance: -
j_gene: TRBJ1-2
CDR3aa: CASSLDTTANYGYTF
CDR3nt: TGTGCCAGCAGCCTGGACACCACCGCTAACTATGGCTACACCTTC

v_gene: TRBV5-1
d_gene: -
abundance: -
j_gene: TRBJ1-2
CDR3aa: CASSLALGANYGYTF
CDR3nt: TGCGCCAGCAGCTTGGCTTTGGGGGCTAACTATGGCTACACCTTC

v_gene: TRBV7-8
d_gene: TRBD1
abundance: many
j_gene: TRBJ1-6
CDR3aa: CASSLATGRENSPLHF
CDR3nt: TGTGCCAGCAGCTTAGCGACAGGGAGGGAGAATTCACCCCTCCACTTT

v_gene: TRBV18
d_gene: -
abundance: -
j_gene: TRBJ1-4
CDR3aa: CASSPTSAEKKLFF
CDR3nt: TGTGCCAGCTCACCGACATCCGCGGAAAAAAAACTGTTTTTT

v_gene: TRBV15
d_gene: TRBD1
abundance: few
j_gene: TRBJ1-6
CDR3aa: CATSSGQGAGSPLHF
CDR3nt: TGTGCCACCAGCAGTGGTCAGGGGGCAGGGTCACCCCTCCACTTT

v_gene: TRBV19
d_gene: -
abundance: few
j_gene: TRBJ1-2
CDR3aa: CASSVVGGSYGYTF
CDR3nt: TGTGCCAGTAGTGTCGTGGGCGGGAGCTATGGCTACACCTTC

v_gene: TRBV6-6
d_gene: -
abundance: many
j_gene: TRBJ2-7
CDR3aa: CASSYPQPYEQYF
CDR3nt: TGTGCCAGCAGTTACCCCCAACCCTACGAGCAGTACTTC

v_gene: TRBV13
d_gene: -
abundance: -
j_gene: TRBJ2-7
CDR3aa: CASSSGTKNSYEQYF
CDR3nt: TGTGCCAGCAGCTCCGGGACAAAGAACTCCTACGAGCAGTACTTC

v_gene: TRBV3-1
d_gene: -
abundance: few
j_gene: TRBJ2-5
CDR3aa: CASSQGSGRETQYF
CDR3nt: TGTGCCAGCAGCCAAGGAAGCGGTCGAGAGACCCAGTACTTC

v_gene: TRBV29-1
d_gene: -
abundance: few
j_gene: TRBJ1-1
CDR3aa: CSGGTQNTEAFF
CDR3nt: TGCAGCGGCGGGACACAGAACACTGAAGCTTTCTTT

v_gene: TRBV4-1
d_gene: -
abundance: -
j_gene: TRBJ1-2
CDR3aa: CASSQVIGNYGYTF
CDR3nt: TGCGCCAGCAGCCAAGTGATAGGTAACTATGGCTACACCTTC

v_gene: TRBV7-6
d_gene: TRBD1
abundance: -
j_gene: TRBJ2-7
CDR3aa: CASSFNHRGSYEQYF
CDR3nt: TGTGCCAGCAGCTTCAACCACAGGGGTTCCTACGAGCAGTACTTC

v_gene: TRBV28
d_gene: TRBD2
abundance: -
j_gene: TRBJ2-5
CDR3aa: CASNPGGGASGTGTQYF
CDR3nt: TGTGCCAGCAATCCCGGGGGAGGGGCTAGCGGTACGGGGACCCAGTACTTC

v_gene: TRBV7-2
d_gene: -
abundance: -
j_gene: TRBJ2-3
CDR3aa: CASSQRGPSTDTQYF
CDR3nt: TGTGCCAGCAGCCAACGCGGCCCTAGCACAGATACGCAGTATTTT

v_gene: TRBV14
d_gene: -
abundance: few
j_gene: TRBJ2-5
CDR3aa: CASSQEGQAQYF
CDR3nt: TGTGCCAGCAGCCAAGAGGGTCAGGCCCAGTACTTC

v_gene: TRBV5-1
d_gene: -
abundance: few
j_gene: TRBJ1-1
CDR3aa: CASSLIPAQNTEAFF
CDR3nt: TGCGCCAGCAGCTTGATACCCGCTCAGAACACTGAAGCTTTCTTT

v_gene: TRBV5-1
d_gene: -
abundance: -
j_gene: TRBJ2-3
CDR3aa: CASSLGTLSTDTQYF
CDR3nt: TGCGCCAGCAGCTTGGGGACACTAAGCACAGATACGCAGTATTTT

v_gene: TRBV2
d_gene: -
abundance: -
j_gene: TRBJ1-1
CDR3aa: CASRVNRPNTEAFF
CDR3nt: TGTGCCAGCAGAGTGAACAGGCCCAACACTGAAGCTTTCTTT

v_gene: TRBV20-1
d_gene: -
abundance: -
j_gene: TRBJ1-5
CDR3aa: CSARDRRQGFPGNQPQHF
CDR3nt: TGCAGTGCTAGAGATCGTCGACAAGGCTTCCCGGGCAATCAGCCCCAGCATTTT

v_gene: TRBV29-1
d_gene: -
abundance: many
j_gene: TRBJ2-3
CDR3aa: CSVEDRTDTQYF
CDR3nt: TGCAGCGTTGAAGATCGCACAGATACGCAGTATTTT

v_gene: TRBV6-6
d_gene: TRBD1
abundance: -
j_gene: TRBJ1-2
CDR3aa: CASSTRTGKGYTF
CDR3nt: TGTGCCAGCAGTACCCGGACAGGGAAAGGCTACACCTTC

v_gene: TRBV7-2
d_gene: -
abundance: once
j_gene: TRBJ1-6
CDR3aa: CASSPPGSNNSPLHF
CDR3nt: TGTGCCAGCAGCCCTCCCGGGAGTAATAATTCACCCCTCCACTTT

v_gene: TRBV3-1
d_gene: TRBD1
abundance: -
j_gene: TRBJ1-2
CDR3aa: CASSPSDRGSGYTF
CDR3nt: TGTGCCAGCAGCCCCTCTGACAGGGGTTCTGGCTACACCTTC

v_gene: TRBV5-1
d_gene: -
abundance: many
j_gene: TRBJ2-1
CDR3aa: CASSPGLWEQFF
CDR3nt: TGCGCCAGCAGCCCGGGACTTTGGGAGCAGTTCTTC

v_gene: TRBV28
d_gene: TRBD1
abundance: few
j_gene: TRBJ2-7
CDR3aa: CASSTTGTGSYEQYF
CDR3nt: TGTGCCAGCAGTACTACCGGGACAGGGTCCTACGAGCAGTACTTC

v_gene: TRBV3-1
d_gene: -
abundance: -
j_gene: TRBJ2-2
CDR3aa: CASSQARTANTGELFF
CDR3nt: TGTGCCAGCAGCCAAGCTAGGACAGCGAACACCGGGGAGCTGTTTTTT

v_gene: TRBV7-2
d_gene: TRBD1
abundance: -
j_gene: TRBJ1-2
CDR3aa: CASSYPDRGRTNYGYTF
CDR3nt: TGTGCCAGCAGCTACCCCGACAGGGGGCGAACTAACTATGGCTACACCTTC

v_gene: TRBV5-1
d_gene: TRBD1
abundance: -
j_gene: TRBJ2-2
CDR3aa: CASGTGQGAGELFF
CDR3nt: TGCGCCAGCGGGACGGGACAGGGGGCCGGGGAGCTGTTTTTT

v_gene: TRBV7-2
d_gene: -
abundance: few
j_gene: TRBJ2-7
CDR3aa: CASSLFKVGEQYF
CDR3nt: TGTGCCAGCAGCTTATTTAAGGTTGGGGAGCAGTACTTC

v_gene: TRBV9
d_gene: -
abundance: -
j_gene: TRBJ2-7
CDR3aa: CASSVGDEQYF
CDR3nt: TGTGCCAGCAGCGTAGGGGACGAGCAGTACTTC

v_gene: TRBV20-1
d_gene: -
abundance: few
j_gene: TRBJ2-5
CDR3aa: CTASPETQYF
CDR3nt: TGCACCGCTTCCCCGGAGACCCAGTACTTC

v_gene: TRBV4-2
d_gene: TRBD1
abundance: few
j_gene: TRBJ2-2
CDR3aa: CASSPAGTAYTGELFF
CDR3nt: TGTGCCAGCAGCCCGGCCGGGACAGCCTACACCGGGGAGCTGTTTTTT

v_gene: TRBV7-6
d_gene: TRBD2
abundance: -
j_gene: TRBJ2-1
CDR3aa: CASSLDGTSGDNEQFF
CDR3nt: TGTGCCAGCAGCTTAGACGGGACTAGCGGGGACAATGAGCAGTTCTTC

v_gene: TRBV6-5
d_gene: -
abundance: -
j_gene: TRBJ2-6
CDR3aa: CASSYQTLRSPGANVLTF
CDR3nt: TGTGCCAGCAGTTACCAAACCCTACGGTCACCTGGGGCCAACGTCCTGACTTTC

v_gene: TRBV28
d_gene: -
abundance: many
j_gene: TRBJ2-7
CDR3aa: CASSPGWGYEQYF
CDR3nt: TGTGCCAGCAGTCCCGGGTGGGGCTACGAGCAGTACTTC

v_gene: TRBV14
d_gene: -
abundance: many
j_gene: TRBJ2-7
CDR3aa: CASSQLWGTDYEQYF
CDR3nt: TGTGCCAGCAGCCAATTGTGGGGGACTGACTACGAGCAGTACTTC

v_gene: TRBV5-1
d_gene: -
abundance: -
j_gene: TRBJ2-2
CDR3aa: CASTQAVEGELFF
CDR3nt: TGCGCCAGCACCCAAGCTGTCGAAGGGGAGCTGTTTTTT

v_gene: TRBV11-1
d_gene: TRBD2
abundance: -
j_gene: TRBJ2-1
CDR3aa: CASSLGGLTPPTSGNISYNEQFF
CDR3nt: TGTGCCAGCAGCTTAGGGGGACTGACACCCCCGACTAGCGGGAATATCTCCTACAATGAGCAGTTCTTC

v_gene: TRBV29-1
d_gene: TRBD2
abundance: few
j_gene: TRBJ2-1
CDR3aa: CSVVAGSSYNEQFF
CDR3nt: TGCAGCGTTGTAGCGGGGAGCTCCTACAATGAGCAGTTCTTC